This T cell receptor (beta chain) comes out of a study of T cell responses to AZD1222 COVID-19 vaccine. Study results and caveats: A reported finding is that nearly half of spike-specific TCRs target unmutated variant regions. Spike-specific TCR breadth and depth both grew after two AZD1222 doses. Regions 160-218 and 743-854 held dominance among vaccine-associated CD4 TCRs, which spanned spike.

This clone was recorded a few times. The antigen is unknown. Using immunoSEQ multiplex PCR, the repertoire was profiled, and TCRdb retains in-frame clones only, with some absent. The table has 150,000 to 180,000 clones, around 85% seen once. J gave up 1 base and V 3 bases, and 5 bases lay outside the gene matches. The CDR3 loop spans 16 amino acids. Per germline, CDR1 SGHNT and CDR2 YYREEE (reference sequence). The sequence came from an adult in good health. The sequences come from peripheral blood, collected on day 0 of MenACWY control vaccination. V and J are TRBV5-4 and TRBJ2-2; 8 bases map to TRBD1. This CDR3 is CASSSDRGLNTGELFF. Here the CDR3 DNA reads TGTGCCAGCAGCTCAGACAGGGGACTGAACACCGGGGAGCTGTTTTTT.